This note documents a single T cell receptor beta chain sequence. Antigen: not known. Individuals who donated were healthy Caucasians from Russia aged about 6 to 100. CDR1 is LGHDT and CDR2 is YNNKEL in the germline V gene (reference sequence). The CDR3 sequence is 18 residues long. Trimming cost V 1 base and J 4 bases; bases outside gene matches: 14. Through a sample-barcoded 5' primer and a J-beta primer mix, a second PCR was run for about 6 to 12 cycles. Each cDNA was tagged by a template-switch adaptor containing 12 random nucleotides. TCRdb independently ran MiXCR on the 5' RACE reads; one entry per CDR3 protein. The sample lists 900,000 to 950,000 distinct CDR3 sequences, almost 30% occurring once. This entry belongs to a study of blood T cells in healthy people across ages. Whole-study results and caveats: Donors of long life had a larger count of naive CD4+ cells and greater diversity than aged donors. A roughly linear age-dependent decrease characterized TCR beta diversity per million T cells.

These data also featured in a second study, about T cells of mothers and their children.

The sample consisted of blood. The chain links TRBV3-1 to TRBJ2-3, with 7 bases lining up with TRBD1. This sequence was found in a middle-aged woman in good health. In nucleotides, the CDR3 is TGTGCCAGCAGCCAAGTAAAACAGGGGTCCGCGAGCGCAGATACGCAGTATTTT. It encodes CASSQVKQGSASADTQYF.